A selection of T cell receptor beta chains follows, all from one sample in a study of CD8+CD57+ T cells in acquired aplastic anemia. TCRdb re-derived calls from the reads in MiXCR, one entry per CDR3 protein. The sample includes about 190,000 distinct CDR3 sequences, about 64% of them seen just once. Sequenced sample: sorted CD4+, CD8+, or CD8+CD57+ T cells (not recorded which) from PBMCs. These receptors were collected from a human donor with severe aplastic anemia or a healthy control (not recorded which). The conserved cysteine and the conserved F or W are not part of the CDR3 here. Fields, in order: J gene, CDR3 length, V gene, CDR3 protein.

j_gene: TRBJ1-1
len: 9
v_gene: TRBV12-5
CDR3aa: ASGRFTEAF

j_gene: TRBJ2-6
len: 14
v_gene: TRBV9
CDR3aa: ASSGWTGAGANVLT

j_gene: TRBJ1-6
len: 13
v_gene: TRBV5-5
CDR3aa: ASSLSGLSNSPLH

j_gene: TRBJ1-2
len: 13
v_gene: TRBV9
CDR3aa: AISGPQGLDYGYT

j_gene: TRBJ1-6
len: 14
v_gene: TRBV2
CDR3aa: ASSPLEGMGNSPLH

j_gene: TRBJ1-2
len: 13
v_gene: TRBV9
CDR3aa: ASSPGDSANYGYT

j_gene: TRBJ2-7
len: 13
v_gene: TRBV10-3
CDR3aa: AISESTDSTYEQY

j_gene: TRBJ2-3
len: 14
v_gene: TRBV25-1
CDR3aa: ASRGGRGGRTDTQY

j_gene: TRBJ2-5
len: 13
v_gene: TRBV24-1
CDR3aa: ATSDSSRGSETQY

j_gene: TRBJ2-2
len: 11
v_gene: TRBV7-8
CDR3aa: ASSLEGFRELF

j_gene: TRBJ1-2
len: 11
v_gene: TRBV12-3/TRBV12-4
CDR3aa: ASSWNRNYGYT

j_gene: TRBJ2-7
len: 10
v_gene: TRBV15
CDR3aa: ATSRDRYEQY

j_gene: TRBJ2-1
len: 13
v_gene: TRBV5-1
CDR3aa: ASSLGQGVYNEQF

j_gene: TRBJ2-1
len: 13
v_gene: TRBV7-9
CDR3aa: ASSQREGSYNEQF

j_gene: TRBJ2-3
len: 16
v_gene: TRBV15
CDR3aa: ATSGRTGRLRGTDTQY

j_gene: TRBJ2-7
len: 14
v_gene: TRBV24-1
CDR3aa: ATSDDRGTGYNEQY

j_gene: TRBJ1-4
len: 11
v_gene: TRBV9
CDR3aa: ASSPTTNEKLF

j_gene: TRBJ1-3
len: 11
v_gene: TRBV19
CDR3aa: ASITGGGNTIY

j_gene: TRBJ2-7
len: 12
v_gene: TRBV20-1
CDR3aa: SASTSGRGYEQY

j_gene: TRBJ1-5
len: 12
v_gene: TRBV19
CDR3aa: ASSETGWNQPQH

j_gene: TRBJ1-1
len: 12
v_gene: TRBV7-8
CDR3aa: ASSSTGQGARAF

j_gene: TRBJ2-5
len: 11
v_gene: TRBV19
CDR3aa: ASSPGPQETQY